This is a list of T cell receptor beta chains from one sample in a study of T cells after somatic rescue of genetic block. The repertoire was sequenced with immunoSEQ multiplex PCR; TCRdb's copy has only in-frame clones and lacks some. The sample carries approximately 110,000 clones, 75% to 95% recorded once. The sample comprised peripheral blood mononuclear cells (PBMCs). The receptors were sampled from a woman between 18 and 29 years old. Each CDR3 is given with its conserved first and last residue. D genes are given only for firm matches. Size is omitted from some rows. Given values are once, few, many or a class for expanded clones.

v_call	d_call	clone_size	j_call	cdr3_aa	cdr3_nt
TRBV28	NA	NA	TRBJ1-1	CAGASNTEAFF	TGTGCCGGGGCCTCAAACACTGAAGCTTTCTTT
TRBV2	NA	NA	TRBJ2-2	CASRWENTGELFF	TGTGCCAGCCGATGGGAGAACACCGGGGAGCTGTTTTTT
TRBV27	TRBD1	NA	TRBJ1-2	CASSFLGQGVYGYTF	TGTGCCAGCAGTTTCCTTGGGCAGGGGGTCTATGGCTACACCTTC
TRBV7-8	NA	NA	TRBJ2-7	CASSLRGPSYEQYF	TGTGCCAGCAGCTTAAGGGGCCCCTCCTACGAGCAGTACTTC
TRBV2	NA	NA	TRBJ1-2	CASSDGNYGYTF	TGTGCCAGCAGTGACGGTAACTATGGCTACACCTTC
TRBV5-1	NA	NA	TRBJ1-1	CASSITGAGAFF	TGCGCCAGCAGTATAACAGGAGCTGGAGCTTTCTTT
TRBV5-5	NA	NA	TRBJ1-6	CASSLDTAMGWASPLHF	TGTGCCAGCAGCTTGGATACGGCTATGGGGTGGGCCTCACCCCTCCACTTT
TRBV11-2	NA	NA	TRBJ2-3	CASSHGTGPDTQYF	TGTGCCAGCAGCCATGGGACTGGACCAGATACGCAGTATTTT
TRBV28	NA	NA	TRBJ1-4	CASRPGQTNEKLFF	TGTGCCAGCAGACCAGGCCAGACTAATGAAAAACTGTTTTTT
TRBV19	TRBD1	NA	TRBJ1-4	CASSINPRTGELFF	TGTGCCAGTAGTATAAACCCCAGGACAGGGGAACTGTTTTTT
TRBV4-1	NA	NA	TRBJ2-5	CASSQVWRDQETQYF	TGCGCCAGCAGCCAAGTATGGCGGGACCAGGAGACCCAGTACTTC
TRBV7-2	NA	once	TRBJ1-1	CASSLRGIEAFF	TGTGCCAGCAGCCTGAGGGGTATTGAAGCTTTCTTT